Sequencing of this T cell receptor (beta chain) was carried out in a study of T-cell reconstitution after alpha-beta-depleted transplantation in children. Turning to this clonotype: The antigen remains undetermined.

Study observations and caveats: Reportedly, only several hundred clones from non-depleted graft cells drove alpha-beta T-cell counts at about two months. When one year had passed after transplant, most T-cell counts and diversity came from newly produced T cells.

The V gene end was trimmed by 10 bases and the J gene end by 5 bases; junction bases not matched to a gene: 9. Germline assignment: CDR1 ENHRY and CDR2 SYGVKD. CDR3 length: 14 amino acids. Preparation of the TCRbeta library was carried out with unique molecular identifiers. In TCRdb, the PCR reads were re-called with MiXCR into one record per CDR3 protein. The sample lists about 420,000 distinct CDR3 sequences, 15% to 20% occurring once. This clonotype was sampled from a boy under two years old who had a stem cell transplant for Wiskott-Aldrich syndrome, so the T cells may come from the graft donor. This rearrangement joins TRBV10-3 to TRBJ2-1; 9 bases map to TRBD2. Source: PBMCs, mostly from graft donor cells, taken 360 days after TCRalphabeta/CD19-depleted stem cell transplant. CDR3 DNA sequence: TGTGCCAGTGGCGGGGGGGCAGTCGACAATGAGCAGTTCTTC. Its translation is CASGGGAVDNEQFF.